Presented here are 25 T cell receptor beta chains from one specimen sequenced in a study of shared clonotypes between healthy human individuals. Produced via immunoSEQ multiplex PCR; TCRdb's table is partial and in-frame only. The sample holds roughly 2.6 million clones, approximately 94% seen once. Sequencing input: naive CD4+ T cells sorted from blood. The subset denotes: CD45RA+ positively selected. The receptors come from a young man in good health.

The rearrangement links TRBV28 to TRBJ2-7; no reliable D call. The CDR3 is 13 residues long. Germline V gene sequence: CDR1 MDHEN, CDR2 SYDVKM. Deletions cut 6 bases from V and 0 bases from J, with 9 bases between. CDR3 in DNA: TGTGCCAGCAGGGCAGGAATCTCCTACGAGCAGTACTTC. The encoded protein is CASRAGISYEQYF.

Turning to this clone: The sample holds other DNA sequences that translate to the same CDR3. V usage is TRBV5-4 and J usage is TRBJ2-3; possible D gene TRBD2, 6 bases. The germline V and J ends were trimmed by 2 bases and 4 bases, with 8 bases remaining between them. Germline values: CDR1 SGHNT, CDR2 YYREEE (reference sequence). The CDR3 has 13 residues. The chain's CDR3 is CASSFGGSDTQYF. CDR3 in DNA: TGTGCCAGCAGCTTCGGAGGGTCAGATACGCAGTATTTT.

The genes are TRBV18 and TRBJ2-1, with D perhaps matching TRBD1 (6 bases). Trimming left V 3 bases short and J 6 bases short, with 12 bases between. This CDR3 spans 14 amino acids. CDR1 and CDR2 from the germline V gene are KGHSH and LQKENI. CDR3 in amino acids: CASSPGAEGNEQFF. The CDR3 DNA reads TGTGCCAGCTCACCGGGGGCAGAGGGCAATGAGCAGTTCTTC.

The V call is TRBV6-1, the J call TRBJ2-7; 10 nucleotides line up with TRBD1. With 0 bases clipped from V and 2 bases from J, the junction kept 7 bases outside the gene matches. CDR3 length equals 17 residues. Germline CDR1 is MNHNS and CDR2 is SASEGT. CDR3 nucleotide sequence: TGTGCCAGCAGTGAAGCGGAGGGACAGGGGTTTCCCTACGAGCAGTACTTC. Protein sequence: CASSEAEGQGFPYEQYF.

Turning to this clone: Other DNA sequences in the sample encode the same CDR3. The rearrangement joins TRBV6-1 to TRBJ2-7; maybe TRBD1 (6 bases). The germline gives CDR1 MNHNS, CDR2 SASEGT. Trimming removed 8 bases from V and 4 bases from J, with 9 bases in between. The length of the CDR3 is 11 residues. CDR3 loop: CASRDTYEQYF. The DNA for the CDR3 is TGTGCCAGCCGGGACACGTACGAGCAGTACTTC.

The V gene is TRBV10-3, the J gene TRBJ2-7; 7 nucleotides match TRBD2. Per the germline V gene, CDR1 is ENHRY and CDR2 is SYGVKD. This CDR3 region has 15 residues. With V trimmed by 4 bases and J by 3 bases, 9 bases remained unmatched. In DNA, the CDR3 is TGTGCCATCAGTGCGTCTGCGGGAGAGGTCTACGAGCAGTACTTC. It is translated as CAISASAGEVYEQYF.

V and J are TRBV7-8 and TRBJ1-2; perhaps TRBD1 as D (5 bases). Germline V gene data show CDR1 as SGHVS and CDR2 as FQNEAQ. The V and J ends lost 0 bases and 6 bases respectively, with 11 bases between them. This CDR3 has 14 amino acids. Written as DNA, the CDR3 is TGTGCCAGCAGCTTAGCCGGGACGGATCATGGCTACACCTTC. This translates into CASSLAGTDHGYTF.

A note on this clone: Other nucleotide sequences from this sample produce the same CDR3. The V and J genes are TRBV27 and TRBJ1-6, with D hard to call. The CDR3 has 12 residues. Germline CDR1 MNHEY, CDR2 SMNVEV (reference sequence). Deletions cut 3 bases from V and 8 bases from J, with 5 bases between. The CDR3 DNA reads as TGTGCCAGCAGTTTCCCAGATTCACCCCTCCACTTT. It encodes CASSFPDSPLHF.

The chain recombines TRBV6-1 with TRBJ1-5, with D possibly being TRBD1 (6 bases). From germline, CDR1 is MNHNS and CDR2 SASEGT. The V end lost 0 bases, the J end lost 6 bases, and 18 bases lay between the germline ends. The CDR3 loop spans 17 amino acids. The CDR3 DNA is TGTGCCAGCAGTGAAGCAATGGTAGGACAGCTGATTCAGCCCCAGCATTTT. Translation: CASSEAMVGQLIQPQHF.

This chain uses TRBV9 with TRBJ2-3; D perhaps matches TRBD2 (6 bases). The CDR3 has 15 amino acids. Per the germline V gene, CDR1 is SGDLS and CDR2 is YYNGEE. The germline V and J ends were trimmed by 2 bases and 3 bases, with 13 bases remaining between them. CDR3 loop: CASSVTGRETDTQYF. As DNA, the CDR3 is TGTGCCAGCAGCGTCACGGGACGGGAGACAGATACGCAGTATTTT.

The V gene is TRBV10-2, the J gene TRBJ2-7, with 9 bases that match TRBD2. V gave up 0 bases and J gave up 2 bases; unmatched junction bases: 8. CDR1 and CDR2 from the germline V gene are WSHSY and SAAADI. CDR3 length equals 17 residues. The CDR3 region is CASSESVAGEMTYEQYF. In DNA form, the CDR3 reads TGCGCCAGCAGTGAGTCGGTAGCGGGGGAGATGACCTACGAGCAGTACTTC.

This rearrangement joins TRBV5-6 to TRBJ2-7; a possible D gene is TRBD2 (5 bases). Germline CDR1 and CDR2: SGHDT and YYEEEE. The CDR3 is 11 residues long. Trimming stripped 4 bases from V and 9 bases from J, with 11 bases between. The CDR3 spells CASSDGMRQYF. CDR3 bases: TGTGCCAGCAGCGACGGGATGCGGCAGTACTTC.

The V and J genes are TRBV2 and TRBJ2-7; 13 nucleotides line up with TRBD2. This CDR3 spans 15 amino acids. Trimming at V came to 4 bases and at J to 7 bases, leaving 7 bases not matched to a gene. From germline, CDR1 is SNHLY and CDR2 FYNNEI. CDR3 DNA: TGTGCCAGCAGTGTGGTGGCGGGACTAGCGGGGGAGCAGTACTTC. Its translation is CASSVVAGLAGEQYF.

The chain is built from TRBV15 and TRBJ2-1; the match to TRBD2 covers 10 bases. V gave up 1 base and J gave up 9 bases; unmatched junction bases: 9. CDR1 LNHNV and CDR2 YYDKDF come from the germline V gene (reference sequence). The CDR3 sequence is 16 residues long. The CDR3, as DNA: TGTGCCACCAGCAGAGGGGGGGCTAGCGGGAGTCGTGAGCAGTTCTTC. Amino acids: CATSRGGASGSREQFF.

This chain uses TRBV28 with TRBJ1-2; the match to TRBD1 covers 11 bases. The CDR3 loop spans 15 amino acids. V shed 3 bases, J shed 7 bases, and the junction held 7 bases outside the gene matches. Germline lookup yields CDR1 MDHEN and CDR2 SYDVKM. The CDR3 DNA follows: TGTGCCAGCAGTTTTGGGGGACAGGGGGTGACTGGCTACACCTTC. Its translation is CASSFGGQGVTGYTF.

This rearrangement joins TRBV5-8 to TRBJ2-2, with D perhaps TRBD2 (5 bases). The CDR3 runs 15 residues. In germline, CDR1 is SGHTS, CDR2 YDEGEE. Trimming took 4 bases from V and 0 from J, leaving 10 bases between them. The CDR3 loop is CASSRSGTNTGELFF. CDR3 DNA: TGTGCCAGCAGCCGGTCGGGGACGAACACCGGGGAGCTGTTTTTT.

This clone has more than one count but fewer than ten. This specimen includes other DNA sequences encoding the same CDR3. The chain combines TRBV27 with TRBJ1-1, with D possibly being TRBD1 (5 bases). CDR3 size: 13 residues. V lost 2 bases and J 1 base, leaving 5 bases between the germline ends. Germline V gives CDR1 MNHEY, CDR2 SMNVEV (reference sequence). The chain's CDR3 is CASSLQGNTEAFF. As DNA, the CDR3 is TGTGCCAGCAGTTTACAGGGGAACACTGAAGCTTTCTTT.

This chain uses TRBV11-2 with TRBJ2-1; 9 positions agree with TRBD2. Germline V lookup: CDR1 SGHAT, CDR2 FQNNGV. The CDR3 consists of 15 residues. J gave up 6 bases and V 0 bases, and 3 bases lay outside the gene matches. CDR3 loop: CASSLESSGANEQFF. Written as DNA, the CDR3 is TGTGCCAGCAGCTTAGAGTCTAGCGGGGCCAATGAGCAGTTCTTC.

This chain joins TRBV5-6 and TRBJ1-2; D gene unclear. The CDR3 totals 15 residues. In germline, CDR1 is SGHDT, CDR2 YYEEEE. V lost 4 bases and J 4 bases, leaving 17 bases between the germline ends. This CDR3 reads CASSGPGDGSYGYTF. CDR3 coding DNA: TGTGCCAGCAGCGGGCCGGGAGATGGCTCCTATGGCTACACCTTC.

The chain employs TRBV2 and TRBJ1-5; unclear D gene. Per germline, CDR1 SNHLY and CDR2 FYNNEI. Trimming removed 2 bases at V and 6 bases at J, with 8 bases between. The CDR3 has 13 residues. CDR3 protein: CASSEIPAQPQHF. CDR3 nucleotides: TGTGCCAGCAGTGAAATCCCTGCTCAGCCCCAGCATTTT. Full variable domain (outside the CDR3, taken from reference TRBV2 and TRBJ1-5): EPEVTQTPSHQVTQMGQEVILRCVPISNHLYFYWYRQILGQKVEFLVSFYNNEISEKSEIFDDQFSVERPDGSNFTLKIRSTKLEDSAMYFCASSEIPAQPQHFGDGTRLSIL.

This clone was seen only a few times. V is TRBV20-1 and J is TRBJ1-5, with D unclear. This CDR3 is 10 amino acids long. V lost 6 bases and J lost 9, with 9 bases in between. Looked up from germline, CDR1 is DFQATT and CDR2 is SNEGSKA (reference sequence). The CDR3 reads CSAACRPQHF. DNA of the CDR3: TGCAGTGCCGCATGTCGGCCCCAGCATTTT.

The chain links TRBV6-1 to TRBJ1-5, with D unresolved. The V end was cut by 3 bases, the J end by 7 bases, with 13 bases between. The CDR3 spans 14 residues. Germline V gene data show CDR1 as MNHNS and CDR2 as SASEGT. The CDR3 region is CASSEGQVPQPQHF. DNA of the CDR3: TGTGCCAGCAGTGAGGGTCAGGTCCCCCAGCCCCAGCATTTT.

The chain couples TRBV4-3 to TRBJ2-2; D is ambiguous. The V end was cut by 1 base, the J end by 6 bases, with 6 bases between. Germline-derived CDR1 and CDR2 are LGHNA and YSLEER. This CDR3 contains 13 residues. The CDR3 region is CASSQVLSGELFF. For the CDR3, the DNA is TGCGCCAGCAGCCAAGTATTGTCCGGGGAGCTGTTTTTT.

The J gene is TRBJ1-2, the V gene TRBV5-6; 8 nucleotides align to TRBD1. The V gene's germline CDR1 is SGHDT and CDR2 YYEEEE. Trimming removed 0 bases from V and 4 bases from J; junction bases left unmatched: 5. The CDR3 loop spans 15 amino acids. CDR3 bases: TGTGCCAGCAGCTTGGCGGACAGGGACGGCTATGGCTACACCTTC. Encoded protein: CASSLADRDGYGYTF.

The chain uses TRBV5-1 and TRBJ2-5; 7 bases are shared with TRBD1. CDR3 size: 16 residues. V dropped 2 bases and J dropped 5; count of bases not matched to a gene: 12. Germline CDR1 SGHRS, CDR2 YFSETQ. The CDR3 spells CASSFWSAGGQETQYF. The CDR3 coding sequence is TGCGCCAGCAGCTTTTGGTCCGCAGGGGGTCAGGAGACCCAGTACTTC.